This T cell receptor beta chain was sequenced in a study of cytomegalovirus exposure and HLA in healthy donors. General study findings and limits: It was 160 or so TCR beta chains that were listed as cytomegalovirus-associated. The likely origin of a cluster of highly shared sequence variants was a sequencing artifact.

Per germline, CDR1 MNHNY and CDR2 SVGAGI (reference sequence). The CDR3 totals 14 residues. The PCR employed 60 Vbeta primers together with 13 Jbeta primers. Assay: immunoSEQ multiplex PCR; the TCRdb copy retains only in-frame clones and omits some. The repertoire holds over 100,000 clones, with 82% as singletons. This clone has only one observation. Its antigen is undetermined. The junction departs from germline at one end; a sequencing error may be responsible. This sequence joins TRBV6-6 and TRBJ2-7; 14 bases agree with TRBD2. This sequence was found in a woman aged 50 to 65 in good health and CMV-seropositive. The sequencing input was PBMCs. CDR3 coding DNA: TGTGCCACTTATCTCTCCGGGACTAGCGGGAGTGCCCTTTTC. Protein: CATYLSGTSGSALF.